A single sample gave rise to the 10 T cell receptor beta chains below, sequenced in a study of neurological immune-mediated disorders. Using its own MiXCR run on the 5' RACE reads, TCRdb lists one record per CDR3 protein. The sample shows roughly 67,000 distinct CDR3 sequences, roughly 3.7% of them seen only once. Sequencing was done on a sample of PBMCs. Receptor source: a man aged 50 to 59 with multiple sclerosis.

This clonotype was recorded many times. The chain employs TRBV4-1 and TRBJ1-1; D unclear. The CDR3 runs 14 residues. Germline V gene sequence: CDR1 MGHRA, CDR2 YSYEKL. Trimming took 0 bases from V and 5 from J, leaving 10 bases between them. The CDR3 coding sequence is TGCGCCAGCAGCCAAGAAAGGGTGGGGACTGAAGCTTTCTTT. It is translated as CASSQERVGTEAFF.

This clonotype was seen many times. The V call is TRBV5-1, the J call TRBJ2-5; 11 bases match TRBD1. This CDR3 is built from 16 residues. Per germline, CDR1 SGHRS and CDR2 YFSETQ. V shed 4 bases and J 0 bases; nucleotides not matched to a gene: 5. CDR3 coding DNA: TGCGCCAGCAGCAACGGACAGGGGGCTAACCAAGAGACCCAGTACTTC. This gives the protein CASSNGQGANQETQYF.

Ten or more counts support this clonotype. The V and J genes are TRBV27 and TRBJ2-3; no reliable D call. This CDR3 spans 11 amino acids. The V and J ends lost 6 bases and 2 bases respectively, with 3 bases between them. Per the germline V gene, CDR1 is MNHEY and CDR2 is SMNVEV (reference sequence). The CDR3 sequence: CASRYTDTQYF. The CDR3 DNA sequence: TGTGCCAGCAGGTACACAGATACGCAGTATTTT.

This clonotype was recorded many times. The rearrangement links TRBV12-3 or TRBV12-4 to TRBJ2-2; 9 positions match TRBD1. The CDR3 is made up of 15 amino acids. V dropped 5 bases and J dropped 4; count of bases not matched to a gene: 5. The CDR3 spells CASSGPGQGTGELFF. The DNA of the CDR3 is TGTGCCAGCAGTGGACCGGGACAGGGCACCGGGGAGCTGTTTTTT.

This clonotype came up a few times. This rearrangement joins TRBV20-1 to TRBJ2-5; TRBD1 agrees at 7 bases. J lost 2 bases, V lost 3 bases, and 6 bases had no gene match. This CDR3 region has 14 residues. The V gene's germline CDR1 is DFQATT and CDR2 SNEGSKA (reference sequence). The CDR3 protein is CSASKGTAQETQYF. The DNA for the CDR3 is TGCAGTGCTAGTAAAGGGACAGCTCAAGAGACCCAGTACTTC.

The chain employs TRBV5-1 and TRBJ1-1, with 7 nucleotides matching TRBD1. CDR3 length equals 14 residues. Germline-derived CDR1 and CDR2 are SGHRS and YFSETQ. Trimming removed 2 bases from V and 5 bases from J; junction bases left unmatched: 6. The CDR3 reads CASSFRGRGTEAFF. The CDR3 coding sequence is TGCGCCAGCAGCTTTAGGGGGCGAGGGACTGAAGCTTTCTTT.

This clonotype was seen repeatedly, ten times or more. The genes are TRBV10-3 and TRBJ1-5; unclear D gene. The germline CDR1 and CDR2 sequences are ENHRY and SYGVKD. Trimming stripped 2 bases from V and 4 bases from J, with 12 bases between. The CDR3 extends over 15 amino acids. Here the CDR3 DNA reads TGTGCCATCAGTGAGCACCTGGACGGTAATCAGCCCCAGCATTTT. Translated: CAISEHLDGNQPQHF.

This clonotype was seen at least ten times. The J gene is TRBJ1-3, the V gene TRBV6-2 or TRBV6-3; the D is unclear. There are 15 residues in the CDR3. With 2 bases removed from V and 0 bases from J, the gap between germline ends came to 8 bases. CDR1 is MNHEY, CDR2 SVGEGT, per germline. The CDR3 DNA reads TGTGCCAGCAGTTACAGAGCCCGCTCTGGAAACACCATATATTTT. Protein sequence: CASSYRARSGNTIYF.

In its sample, this clonotype was seen many times. The CDR3, as DNA: TGTGCCAGCAGCCCGGTAGCGGGGGGACTCACCGGGGAGCTGTTTTTT. It is translated as CASSPVAGGLTGELFF. V and J are TRBV7-3 and TRBJ2-2, with TRBD2 matching 10 bases. This CDR3 is 16 amino acids long. The V and J ends lost 5 bases and 4 bases, in that order; junction bases with no gene match: 7. CDR1 SGHTA and CDR2 FQGTGA come from the germline V gene. Complete variable domain (other parts from reference TRBV7-3 and TRBJ2-2): GAGVSQTPSNKVTEKGKYVELRCDPISGHTALYWYRQSLGQGPEFLIYFQGTGAADDSGLPNDRFFAVRPEGSVSTLKIQRTERGDSAVYLCASSPVAGGLTGELFFGEGSRLTVL.

Judged by abundance, this clonotype is medium-sized. The V and J genes are TRBV6-2 or TRBV6-3 and TRBJ1-5; D not certain. This CDR3 contains 13 residues. The V gene's germline CDR1 is MNHEY and CDR2 SVGEGT. Trimming removed 6 bases at V and 7 bases at J, with 13 bases between. As DNA, the CDR3 is TGTGCCAGCAGCGAATTTAAGACCCAGCCCCAGCATTTT. Its translation: CASSEFKTQPQHF.